Listed below are T cell receptor beta chains from one sample, sequenced in a study of blood T cell repertoires in COVID-19. TCRdb keeps only in-frame clones here, not all; method: immunoSEQ multiplex PCR. Among around 80,000 clones listed, 85% to 90% were seen once. Sequencing used peripheral blood. The receptors were sampled from a woman over 75 with acute or convalescent COVID-19. Each CDR3 is given with its conserved first and last residue. Fields, in order: J gene, V gene, CDR3 length, clone size, CDR3 protein. Only part of the rows carry a size: once, few, many, or a class if the clone is expanded.

J: TRBJ2-4; V: TRBV27; length: 14; size: -; CDR3: CASSRFGGGSIQYF
J: TRBJ2-7; V: TRBV6-5; length: 12; size: -; CDR3: CASGAGPYEQYF
J: TRBJ2-1; V: TRBV5-1; length: 15; size: -; CDR3: CASSSGGRSYNEQFF
J: TRBJ1-2; V: TRBV3-1/TRBV3-2; length: 13; size: -; CDR3: CASSQDRNYGYTF
J: TRBJ2-7; V: TRBV4-2; length: 19; size: -; CDR3: CASSKEGLAGVGSSYEQYF
J: TRBJ2-2; V: TRBV24-1; length: 13; size: -; CDR3: CATGQGVTGELFF
J: TRBJ2-3; V: TRBV3-1/TRBV3-2; length: 14; size: -; CDR3: CASTDRASTDTQYF
J: TRBJ2-4; V: TRBV7-2; length: 16; size: -; CDR3: CASSIGGTGTKNIQYF
J: TRBJ2-2; V: TRBV19; length: 14; size: -; CDR3: CASSPPEITGELFF
J: TRBJ2-5; V: TRBV7-2; length: 13; size: -; CDR3: CASSSSMRETQYF
J: TRBJ2-1; V: TRBV6-5; length: 15; size: few; CDR3: CASNSRTSGSYEQFF
J: TRBJ2-5; V: TRBV5-1; length: 16; size: once; CDR3: CASSLGAGGAEETQYF
J: TRBJ2-7; V: TRBV19; length: 15; size: -; CDR3: CASSTLGTASYEQYF
J: TRBJ2-1; V: TRBV6-2/TRBV6-3; length: 19; size: -; CDR3: CASSPRQGSSGGIYNEQFF
J: TRBJ2-1; V: TRBV11-2; length: 17; size: -; CDR3: CASSLLAGGPSGNEQFF
J: TRBJ1-5; V: TRBV6-2/TRBV6-3; length: 15; size: -; CDR3: CASSPQGTGGQPQHF
J: TRBJ1-2; V: TRBV19; length: 12; size: -; CDR3: CASSRQNYGYTF
J: TRBJ2-3; V: TRBV5-1; length: 14; size: -; CDR3: CASSSRSGGDTQYF
J: TRBJ1-5; V: TRBV7-9; length: 12; size: -; CDR3: CASSLEGQPQHF
J: TRBJ2-7; V: TRBV6-2/TRBV6-3; length: 14; size: -; CDR3: CASSSTGWIYEQYF
J: TRBJ2-7; V: TRBV27; length: 16; size: -; CDR3: CASRDFSAAFSYEQYF
J: TRBJ2-7; V: TRBV15; length: 22; size: -; CDR3: CATSSRGGANLAGGLYSYEQYF
J: TRBJ2-3; V: TRBV5-1; length: 16; size: -; CDR3: CASSLALAGVVDTQYF
J: TRBJ2-5; V: TRBV7-3; length: 14; size: -; CDR3: CASSLYGGQETQYF
J: TRBJ1-1; V: TRBV12-5; length: 18; size: -; CDR3: CASGLATGAPNKNTEAFF
J: TRBJ2-1; V: TRBV19; length: 16; size: -; CDR3: CASSSLAANSYNEQFF
J: TRBJ2-7; V: TRBV6-5; length: 11; size: -; CDR3: CASSPTEEQYF
J: TRBJ2-1; V: TRBV5-6; length: 15; size: -; CDR3: CASSLGSGGAQKRFF
J: TRBJ2-5; V: TRBV5-1; length: 17; size: -; CDR3: CASSVGPRDRGQETQYF
J: TRBJ1-1; V: TRBV15; length: 12; size: once; CDR3: CATSRQGSEAFF
J: TRBJ2-3; V: TRBV4-2; length: 16; size: once; CDR3: CASSQGTSGVTDTQYF
J: TRBJ2-1; V: TRBV3-1/TRBV3-2; length: 14; size: -; CDR3: CASSRIRGVVEQFF